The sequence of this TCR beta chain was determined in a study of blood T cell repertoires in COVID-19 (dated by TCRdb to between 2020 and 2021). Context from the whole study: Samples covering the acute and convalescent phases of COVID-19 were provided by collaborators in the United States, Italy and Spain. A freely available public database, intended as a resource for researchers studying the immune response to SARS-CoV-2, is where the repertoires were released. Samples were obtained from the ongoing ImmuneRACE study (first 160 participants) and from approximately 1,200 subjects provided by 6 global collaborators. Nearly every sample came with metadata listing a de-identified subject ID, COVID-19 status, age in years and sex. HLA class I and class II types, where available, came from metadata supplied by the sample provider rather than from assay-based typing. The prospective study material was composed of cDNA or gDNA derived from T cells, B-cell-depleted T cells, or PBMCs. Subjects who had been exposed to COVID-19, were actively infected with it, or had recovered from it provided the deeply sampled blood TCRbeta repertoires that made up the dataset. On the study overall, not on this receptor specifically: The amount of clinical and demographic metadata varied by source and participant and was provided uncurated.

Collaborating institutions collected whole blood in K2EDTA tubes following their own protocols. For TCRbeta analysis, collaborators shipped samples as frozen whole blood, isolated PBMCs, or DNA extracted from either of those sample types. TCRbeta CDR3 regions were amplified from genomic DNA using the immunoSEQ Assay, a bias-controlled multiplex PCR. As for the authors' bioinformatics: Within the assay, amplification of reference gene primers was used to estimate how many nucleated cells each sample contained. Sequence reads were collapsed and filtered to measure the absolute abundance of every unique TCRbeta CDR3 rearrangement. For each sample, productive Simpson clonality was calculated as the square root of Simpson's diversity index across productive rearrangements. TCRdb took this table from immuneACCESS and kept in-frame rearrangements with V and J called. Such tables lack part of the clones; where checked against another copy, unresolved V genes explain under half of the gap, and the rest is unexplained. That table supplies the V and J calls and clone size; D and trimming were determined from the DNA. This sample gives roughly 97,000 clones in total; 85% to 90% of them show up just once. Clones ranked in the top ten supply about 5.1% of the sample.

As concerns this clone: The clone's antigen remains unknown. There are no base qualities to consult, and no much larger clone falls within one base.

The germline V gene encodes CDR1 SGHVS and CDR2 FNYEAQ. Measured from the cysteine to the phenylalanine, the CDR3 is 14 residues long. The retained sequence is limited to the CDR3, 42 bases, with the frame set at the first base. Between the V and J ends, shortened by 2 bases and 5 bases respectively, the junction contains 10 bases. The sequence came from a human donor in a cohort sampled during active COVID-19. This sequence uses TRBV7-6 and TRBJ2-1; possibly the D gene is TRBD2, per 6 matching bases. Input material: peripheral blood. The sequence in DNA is TGTGCCAGCAGCTTAACTAGCACCGACAATGAGCAGTTCTTC. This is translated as CASSLTSTDNEQFF.